This T cell receptor beta chain emerged from a study of blood T cell repertoires in COVID-19. Overall study context: Both acute and convalescent COVID-19 samples were obtained from the United States, Italy and Spain. Sample material is recorded as cDNA or gDNA derived from T cells, B-cell-depleted T cells, or PBMCs.

V lost 0 bases and J lost 8; bases outside the gene matches: 12. The CDR3 is 17 residues long. Looked up from germline, CDR1 is SGDLS and CDR2 is YYNGEE. In the original processing: Nucleated cell number was recorded as an estimate derived from reference gene primer amplification. Some clones are missing from TCRdb's copy, which holds only in-frame ones; the method was immunoSEQ multiplex PCR. The V and J calls and the clone size are those of that table, but D and trimming were determined from the DNA. The table has more than 250,000 clones, roughly 89% seen once; the top ten hold 5.5% to 7%. Cohorts were assigned according to the clinical history that participants reported.

This receptor was identified in a woman in her thirties or forties who had recovered from COVID-19. The sequenced material came from PBMCs or T cells enriched from blood (not recorded which). The J gene is TRBJ2-1, the V gene TRBV9, with 9 bases lining up with TRBD2. The CDR3 sequence: CASSVVAGARVVDEQFF. CDR3 coding DNA: TGTGCCAGCAGCGTAGTAGCGGGAGCGAGGGTGGTGGATGAGCAGTTCTTC.